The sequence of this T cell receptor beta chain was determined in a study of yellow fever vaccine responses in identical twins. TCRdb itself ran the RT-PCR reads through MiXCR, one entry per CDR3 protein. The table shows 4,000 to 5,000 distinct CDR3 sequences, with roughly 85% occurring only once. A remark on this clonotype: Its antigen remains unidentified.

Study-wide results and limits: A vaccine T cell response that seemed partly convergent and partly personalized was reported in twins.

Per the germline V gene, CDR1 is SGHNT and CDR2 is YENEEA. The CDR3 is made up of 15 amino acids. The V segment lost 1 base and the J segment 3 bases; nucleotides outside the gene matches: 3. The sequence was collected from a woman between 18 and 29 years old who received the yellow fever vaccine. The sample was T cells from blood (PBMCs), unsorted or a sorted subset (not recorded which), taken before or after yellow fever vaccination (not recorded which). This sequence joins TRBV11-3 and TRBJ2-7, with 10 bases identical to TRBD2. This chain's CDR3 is CASSLGGLAIYEQYF. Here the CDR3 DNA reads TGTGCCAGCAGCTTAGGGGGACTAGCGATCTACGAGCAGTACTTC.